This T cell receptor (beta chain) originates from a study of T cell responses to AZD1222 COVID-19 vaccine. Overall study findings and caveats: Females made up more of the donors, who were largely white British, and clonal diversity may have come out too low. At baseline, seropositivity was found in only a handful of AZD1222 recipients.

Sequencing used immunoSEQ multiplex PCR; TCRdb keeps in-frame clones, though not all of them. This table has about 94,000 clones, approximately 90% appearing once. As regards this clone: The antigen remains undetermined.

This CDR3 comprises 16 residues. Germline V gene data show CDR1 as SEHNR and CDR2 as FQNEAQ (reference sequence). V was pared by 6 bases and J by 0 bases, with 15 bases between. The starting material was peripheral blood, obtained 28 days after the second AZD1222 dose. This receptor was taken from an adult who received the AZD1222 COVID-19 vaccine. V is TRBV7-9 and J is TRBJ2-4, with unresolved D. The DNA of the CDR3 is TGTGCCAGCAGTACCTCCGATGCGCTAGCCAAAAACATTCAGTACTTC. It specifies CASSTSDALAKNIQYF.